The 29 T cell receptor beta chains reported below all come from one sample, sequenced in a study of blood T cells in healthy people across ages. Sample-barcoded 5' priming and a J-beta primer mix drove a second PCR of roughly 7 to 11 cycles. MiXCR, applied by TCRdb to the 5' RACE reads, yields one record per CDR3 protein. The sample shows under 2,000,000 distinct CDR3 sequences, roughly 52% of them seen only once. The sample comprised blood. The receptors come from a woman between 40 and 55 years old in good health.

The sample holds a few counts of this clonotype. This chain connects TRBV29-1 to TRBJ2-7, with TRBD2 matching 7 bases. Germline loops: CDR1 SQVTM, CDR2 ANQGSEA. Unmatched junction bases numbered 15, after V lost 1 base and J lost 6 bases. The CDR3 runs to 16 residues. CDR3 DNA sequence: TGCAGCGTTGAAGGTCTACCGGGACTACGCCGGAGCGAGCAGTACTTC. Its translation: CSVEGLPGLRRSEQYF.

In the case of this clonotype: This may stem from a read error, because a much larger clone lies one nucleotide away. The V and J genes are TRBV6-1 and TRBJ1-5; 8 nucleotides line up with TRBD1. This CDR3 region has 16 residues. Germline lookup yields CDR1 MNHNS and CDR2 SASEGT. The CDR3 protein is CTSSEARRTGNQPQHF. DNA of the CDR3: TGTACCAGCAGTGAAGCAAGGCGGACAGGGAATCAGCCCCAGCATTTT.

The rearrangement joins TRBV29-1 to TRBJ2-1; 7 nucleotides match TRBD1. Germline V gene sequence: CDR1 SQVTM, CDR2 ANQGSEA. CDR3 length equals 14 residues. The trim removed 2 bases at V and 10 bases at J, leaving 11 bases unmatched. The CDR3 here is CSVESHFKGQEQFF. The CDR3 DNA sequence: TGCAGCGTTGAAAGCCATTTCAAGGGACAGGAGCAGTTCTTC.

This clonotype turned up a few times. This sequence joins TRBV20-1 and TRBJ2-5; 9 nucleotides agree with TRBD1. The germline CDR1 and CDR2 sequences are DFQATT and SNEGSKA (reference sequence). Trimming at V came to 5 bases and at J to 2 bases, leaving 6 bases not matched to a gene. The CDR3 runs 14 residues. Written as DNA, the CDR3 is TGCAGTGCTCCGGGACAGGGTGCACAAGAGACCCAGTACTTC. It codes for CSAPGQGAQETQYF.

There are a few counts of this clonotype. This rearrangement joins TRBV7-3 to TRBJ2-3; 11 bases are a match to TRBD2. In germline, CDR1 is SGHTA, CDR2 FQGTGA. Unmatched junction bases numbered 10, after V lost 5 bases and J lost 6 bases. This CDR3 region has 16 residues. The CDR3 DNA follows: TGTGCCAGCAGCCCCACTAGCGGGGGCTCCGGGGATACGCAGTATTTT. Translating it yields CASSPTSGGSGDTQYF. Full variable domain (missing parts from reference TRBV7-3 and TRBJ2-3): GAGVSQTPSNKVTEKGKYVELRCDPISGHTALYWYRQSLGQGPEFLIYFQGTGAADDSGLPNDRFFAVRPEGSVSTLKIQRTERGDSAVYLCASSPTSGGSGDTQYFGPGTRLTVL.

The chain recombines TRBV2 with TRBJ2-5; D possibly corresponds to TRBD1 (5 bases). From germline, CDR1 is SNHLY and CDR2 FYNNEI. The length of the CDR3 is 12 residues. V was shortened by 1 base and J by 8 bases, with 8 bases between the two germline ends. In nucleotides, the CDR3 is TGTGCCAGCAGTGAAGACAGGCGTACCCAGTACTTC. Encoded protein: CASSEDRRTQYF.

This clonotype has just a few counts. V usage is TRBV20-1 and J usage is TRBJ2-1, with TRBD2 identical over 10 bases. This CDR3 is 17 amino acids long. The germline V gene encodes CDR1 DFQATT and CDR2 SNEGSKA (reference sequence). The trim removed 5 bases at V and 4 bases at J, leaving 14 bases unmatched. The CDR3 region has the DNA TGCAGTGCTGCGTCAGGGGGGGCTAGCGGGAGATACAATGAGCAGTTCTTC. The encoded protein is CSAASGGASGRYNEQFF.

As DNA, the CDR3 is TGTGCCAGCAGCCAAGATCTGTCGGTAGCTTTCTTT. It specifies CASSQDLSVAFF. The chain employs TRBV4-2 and TRBJ1-1; D not resolved. Germline V gene sequence: CDR1 LGHNA, CDR2 YNFKEQ. The CDR3 totals 12 residues. V was trimmed by 0 bases and J by 10 bases, leaving 9 bases between them.

This clonotype was counted only a few times. The V call is TRBV21-1, the J call TRBJ2-1; TRBD1 is the table's D call, not checked against the DNA. TRBV21-1 represents a pseudogene. The CDR3 has 17 residues. CDR3 sequence reads: CASSRSLLRTGRNEQFF. The CDR3 DNA sequence: TGTGCCAGCAGCCGATCCTTATTGAGGACAGGGAGGAATGAGCAGTTCTTC.

With respect to this clonotype: One end of the junction varies from germline; a read error may be responsible. This chain uses TRBV7-2 with TRBJ2-3; D is perhaps TRBD2 (5 bases). This CDR3 region has 16 residues. The germline CDR1 and CDR2 sequences are SGHTA and FQGNSA. CDR3: CVSSYASYPVTDTQYF. In DNA form, the CDR3 reads TGTGTCAGCAGCTATGCTAGCTACCCGGTGACAGATACGCAGTATTTT.

This chain uses TRBV15 with TRBJ1-2, with D tentatively TRBD1 (6 bases). Germline assignment: CDR1 LNHNV and CDR2 YYDKDF (reference sequence). The V end was cut by 0 bases, the J end by 4 bases, with 15 bases between. The CDR3 covers 16 residues. The CDR3 nucleotides are TGTGCCACCAGCAGAGATAGGCAGGGGAGCTTCTATGGCTACACCTTC. Translation: CATSRDRQGSFYGYTF.

The rearrangement joins TRBV18 to TRBJ2-1; TRBD1 matches at 10 bases. From germline, CDR1 is KGHSH and CDR2 LQKENI. V was pared by 3 bases and J by 6 bases, with 11 bases of the junction left unmatched. This CDR3 is built from 17 residues. The DNA for the CDR3 is TGTGCCAGCTCACCCCTTGCAGGGACAGGGGTGGGCAATGAGCAGTTCTTC. Translating it yields CASSPLAGTGVGNEQFF.

The J gene is TRBJ2-3, the V gene TRBV6-2 or TRBV6-3, with 8 bases matching TRBD2. The V gene end was trimmed by 4 bases and the J gene end by 2 bases; junction bases not matched to a gene: 8. This CDR3 is built from 16 residues. Germline CDR1 reads MNHEY; CDR2 reads SVGEGT. The CDR3, as DNA: TGTGCCAGCAGTTCCCCGATAGCGGGGATCACAGATACGCAGTATTTT. The encoded protein is CASSSPIAGITDTQYF.

The chain links TRBV4-3 to TRBJ2-1; tentatively, D is TRBD2 (6 bases). Germline V gene data show CDR1 as LGHNA and CDR2 as YSLEER. V lost 3 bases, J lost 2 bases, and 11 bases lay in between. CDR3 length: 15 amino acids. This CDR3 reads CASSHGLPPYNEQFF. The CDR3 coding sequence is TGCGCCAGCAGCCACGGACTACCTCCCTACAATGAGCAGTTCTTC.

This chain uses TRBV29-1 with TRBJ2-7; TRBD2 aligns across 11 bases. The J call may be incorrect, as the DNA end agrees better with TRBJ2-5. CDR3 length: 16 residues. CDR1 is SQVTM and CDR2 is ANQGSEA in the germline V gene. The CDR3 DNA sequence: TGCAGCGCTCTACTATTAGCGGGGGGGCCGGAGGAGACCCAGTACTTC. This gives the protein CSALLLAGGPEETQYF.

This clonotype was seen a handful of times. The chain has TRBV18 and TRBJ1-2; no definite D call. There are 13 residues in the CDR3. The germline CDR1 and CDR2 sequences are KGHSH and LQKENI. Trimming pared 3 bases from V and 6 bases from J, leaving 11 bases between. CDR3 in amino acids: CASSPEPQNGYTF. The CDR3 DNA sequence: TGTGCCAGCTCACCCGAACCTCAGAATGGCTACACCTTC.

This clonotype is a singleton in its sample. The J gene is TRBJ2-1, the V gene TRBV28; TRBD2 matches at 13 bases. Germline CDR1 MDHEN, CDR2 SYDVKM. V lost 5 bases and J lost 6; bases outside the gene matches: 7. The CDR3 extends over 16 amino acids. CDR3 bases: TGTGCCAGCAGTCCTTCGGGACTAGCGGGATCCAATGAGCAGTTCTTC. This translates into CASSPSGLAGSNEQFF.

This clonotype was found a few times. V usage is TRBV4-1 and J usage is TRBJ2-4, with D possibly being TRBD1 or TRBD2 (5 bases each). This CDR3 spans 17 amino acids. Germline V lookup: CDR1 MGHRA, CDR2 YSYEKL. V was pared by 0 bases and J by 9 bases, with 21 bases between. The CDR3 sequence is CASSQDEGLSSLSIQYF. In DNA form, the CDR3 reads TGCGCCAGCAGCCAAGATGAGGGGTTAAGCAGTTTAAGCATTCAGTACTTC.

The chain uses TRBV12-3 or TRBV12-4 and TRBJ2-3; perhaps TRBD1 as D (7 bases). The CDR3 loop spans 18 amino acids. V was pared by 5 bases and J by 2 bases, with 23 bases between. The chain's CDR3 is CASSRPQGGSTNTDTQYF. The CDR3 nucleotides are TGTGCCAGCAGTCGCCCCCAGGGGGGCTCTACTAACACAGATACGCAGTATTTT.

The chain uses TRBV20-1 and TRBJ2-5; TRBD2 matches at 7 bases. The germline V gene encodes CDR1 DFQATT and CDR2 SNEGSKA (reference sequence). This CDR3 spans 15 amino acids. Trimming at V came to 5 bases and at J to 1 base, leaving 10 bases not matched to a gene. CDR3 sequence (DNA): TGCAGTGCTGGCAAGCTAGGGAGGGGCCAAGAGACCCAGTACTTC. Translated, it gives CSAGKLGRGQETQYF.

The chain joins TRBV6-5 to TRBJ2-5, with TRBD2 matching over 7 bases. CDR3 length: 14 residues. The trim removed 0 bases at V and 11 bases at J, leaving 9 bases unmatched. The germline CDR1 and CDR2 sequences are MNHEY and SVGAGI. CDR3 in amino acids: CASSYSRSAGEQYF. For the CDR3, the DNA is TGTGCCAGCAGTTACTCGAGGTCGGCGGGGGAGCAGTACTTC.

In DNA, the CDR3 is TGTGCCAGCAGCCAAGGACCCTTAGCGGTAACACAAGAGACCCAGTTCTTC. Its protein is CASSQGPLAVTQETQFF. The rearrangement uses TRBV3-1 and TRBJ2-5; the D gene is possibly TRBD2 (6 bases). The DNA end is more similar to TRBJ2-1, so the J call may be wrong. Looked up from germline, CDR1 is LGHDT and CDR2 is YNNKEL (reference sequence). This CDR3 region has 17 residues.

The CDR3 nucleotides read TGCGCCAGCAGCCAAGAACCCCAAGTAATGATCTACGAGCAGTACTTC. Protein product: CASSQEPQVMIYEQYF. V and J are TRBV4-3 and TRBJ2-7, with D hard to call. Germline CDR1 reads LGHNA; CDR2 reads YSLEER. V shed 0 bases and J shed 3 bases, with 15 bases lying between them. The CDR3 consists of 16 residues.

This clonotype showed up just once. This chain joins TRBV3-1 and TRBJ2-5, with D perhaps being TRBD1 or TRBD2 (7 bases each). This CDR3 is 15 amino acids long. V was pared by 5 bases and J by 5 bases, with 18 bases between. Germline V gene sequence: CDR1 LGHDT, CDR2 YNNKEL (reference sequence). The CDR3 reads CASSSGGGFTETQYF. The CDR3 coding sequence is TGTGCCAGCAGCTCAGGGGGAGGGTTCACCGAGACCCAGTACTTC.

The chain is built from TRBV12-3 or TRBV12-4 and TRBJ1-2, with D maybe TRBD1 (5 bases). Trimming shortened V by 0 bases and J by 2 bases, and 10 bases separated the two germline ends. The CDR3 length is 15 residues. CDR3 bases: TGTGCCAGCAGTTTAGCGAGTGGGGGAAACTATGGCTACACCTTC. It translates to CASSLASGGNYGYTF.

The chain is built from TRBV12-3 or TRBV12-4 and TRBJ2-3; D gene ambiguous. V was shortened by 7 bases and J by 0 bases, with 11 bases between the two germline ends. The CDR3 runs to 14 residues. In nucleotides, the CDR3 is TGTGCCAGCAACAGCGCGGCTAGCACAGATACGCAGTATTTT. This sequence encodes CASNSAASTDTQYF.

This clonotype has a count of ten or more. J is TRBJ2-5 and V is TRBV20-1; D is ambiguous. V lost 2 bases and J lost 2, with 12 bases in between. Germline V gene lookup returns CDR1 DFQATT and CDR2 SNEGSKA (reference sequence). This CDR3 spans 14 amino acids. The DNA of the CDR3 is TGCAGTGCTAGAATCTCCGGGTTGCAAGAGACCCAGTACTTC. Amino acids: CSARISGLQETQYF.

The chain links TRBV10-2 to TRBJ2-4, with unresolved D. With 10 bases removed from V and 0 bases from J, the gap between germline ends came to 10 bases. This CDR3 spans 13 amino acids. Looked up from germline, CDR1 is WSHSY and CDR2 is SAAADI. The CDR3 DNA is TGCGCCACCTACAGTTTAGCCAAAAACATTCAGTACTTC. Its protein is CATYSLAKNIQYF.

This clonotype has a single count. The chain employs TRBV6-5 and TRBJ2-1; 9 nucleotides align to TRBD2. This CDR3 contains 19 residues. Germline CDR1 MNHEY, CDR2 SVGAGI. The J segment lost 4 bases and the V segment lost 1 base, leaving 14 bases of the junction unmatched. This CDR3 reads CASSYYGVPSGAKYNEQFF. The CDR3 DNA follows: TGTGCCAGCAGTTACTACGGGGTCCCTAGCGGGGCGAAATACAATGAGCAGTTCTTC.